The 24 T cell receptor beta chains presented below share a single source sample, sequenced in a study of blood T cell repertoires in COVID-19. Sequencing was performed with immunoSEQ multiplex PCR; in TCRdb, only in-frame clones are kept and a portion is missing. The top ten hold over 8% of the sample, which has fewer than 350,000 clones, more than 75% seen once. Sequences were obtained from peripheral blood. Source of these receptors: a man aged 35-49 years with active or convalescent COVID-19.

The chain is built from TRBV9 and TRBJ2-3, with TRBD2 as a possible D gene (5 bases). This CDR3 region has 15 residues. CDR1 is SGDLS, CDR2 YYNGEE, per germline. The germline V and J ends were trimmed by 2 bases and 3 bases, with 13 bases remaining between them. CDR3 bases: TGTGCCAGCAGCGTTTCCCAGCGGCCGACAGATACGCAGTATTTT. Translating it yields CASSVSQRPTDTQYF.

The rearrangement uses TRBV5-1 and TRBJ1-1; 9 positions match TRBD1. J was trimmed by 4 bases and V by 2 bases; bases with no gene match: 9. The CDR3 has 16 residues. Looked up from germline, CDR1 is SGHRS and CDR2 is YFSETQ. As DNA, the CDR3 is TGCGCCAGCAGCTTAGCGGACAGGGGATTGAGCACTGAAGCTTTCTTT. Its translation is CASSLADRGLSTEAFF.

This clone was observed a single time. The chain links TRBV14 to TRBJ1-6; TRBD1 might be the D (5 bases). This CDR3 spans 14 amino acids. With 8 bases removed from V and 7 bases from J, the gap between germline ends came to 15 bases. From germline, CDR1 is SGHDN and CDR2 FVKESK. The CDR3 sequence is CASSRVQGNSPLHF. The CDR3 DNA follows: TGTGCCAGCTCCAGGGTGCAGGGAAATTCACCCCTCCACTTT.

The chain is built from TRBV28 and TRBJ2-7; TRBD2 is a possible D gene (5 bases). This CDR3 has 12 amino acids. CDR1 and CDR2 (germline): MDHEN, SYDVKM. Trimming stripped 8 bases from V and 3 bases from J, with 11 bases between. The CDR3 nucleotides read TGTGCCAGCTCCAGAGAGGGCTACGAGCAGTACTTC. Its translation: CASSREGYEQYF.

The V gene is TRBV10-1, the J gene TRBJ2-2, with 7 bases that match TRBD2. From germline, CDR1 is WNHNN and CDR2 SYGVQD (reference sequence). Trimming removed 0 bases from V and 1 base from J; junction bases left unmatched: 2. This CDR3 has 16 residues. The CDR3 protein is CASSESGRGNTGELFF. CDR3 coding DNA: TGCGCCAGCAGTGAGTCGGGGAGGGGGAACACCGGGGAGCTGTTTTTT.

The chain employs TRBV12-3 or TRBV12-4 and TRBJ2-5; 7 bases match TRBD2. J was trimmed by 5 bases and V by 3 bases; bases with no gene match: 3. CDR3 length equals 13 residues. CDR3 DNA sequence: TGTGCCAGCAGTTTTGAGGGAGGGGAGACCCAGTACTTC. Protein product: CASSFEGGETQYF.

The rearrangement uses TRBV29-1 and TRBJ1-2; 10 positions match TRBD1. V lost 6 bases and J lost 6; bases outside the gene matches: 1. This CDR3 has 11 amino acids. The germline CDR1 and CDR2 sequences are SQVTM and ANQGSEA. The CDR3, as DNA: TGCAGCGTCGGACAGGGGGATGGCTACACCTTC. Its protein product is CSVGQGDGYTF.

CDR3 nucleotides: TGTGCCAGCAGCTGGGACAGGGGCTCTGGCTACACCTTC. Protein sequence: CASSWDRGSGYTF. The J gene is TRBJ1-2, the V gene TRBV11-3, with 10 positions matching TRBD1. The CDR3 spans 13 residues. Per the germline V gene, CDR1 is SGHNT and CDR2 is YENEEA. The V gene end was trimmed by 4 bases and the J gene end by 7 bases; junction bases not matched to a gene: 3.

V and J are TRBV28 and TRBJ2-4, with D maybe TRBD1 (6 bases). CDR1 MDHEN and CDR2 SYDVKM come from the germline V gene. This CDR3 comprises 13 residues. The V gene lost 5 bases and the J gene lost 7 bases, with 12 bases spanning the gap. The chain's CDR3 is CASSGGLGNIQYF. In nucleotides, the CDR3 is TGTGCCAGCAGTGGGGGCTTGGGGAACATTCAGTACTTC.

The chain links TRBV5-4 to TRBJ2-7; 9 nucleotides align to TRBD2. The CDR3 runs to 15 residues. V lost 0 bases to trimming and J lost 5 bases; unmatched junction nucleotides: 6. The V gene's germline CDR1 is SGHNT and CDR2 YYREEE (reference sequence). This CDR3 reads CASSLGGGAVNEQYF. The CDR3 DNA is TGTGCCAGCAGCTTGGGCGGGGGGGCTGTAAACGAGCAGTACTTC.

CDR3 nucleotide sequence: TGTGCCAGCACCGGAAGCTCGGGACAGGGAATTCGGGGCTACACCTTC. It codes for CASTGSSGQGIRGYTF. V usage is TRBV9 and J usage is TRBJ1-2; TRBD1 agrees at 9 bases. This CDR3 has 16 amino acids. Losses at the gene ends were 6 bases for V and 8 bases for J; bases not matched to a gene: 17. Per germline, CDR1 SGDLS and CDR2 YYNGEE. The full variable domain, rest sourced from reference TRBV9 and TRBJ1-2, is DSGVTQTPKHLITATGQRVTLRCSPRSGDLSVYWYQQSLDQGLQFLIQYYNGEERAKGNILERFSAQQFPDLHSELNLSSLELGDSALYFCASTGSSGQGIRGYTFGSGTRLTVV.

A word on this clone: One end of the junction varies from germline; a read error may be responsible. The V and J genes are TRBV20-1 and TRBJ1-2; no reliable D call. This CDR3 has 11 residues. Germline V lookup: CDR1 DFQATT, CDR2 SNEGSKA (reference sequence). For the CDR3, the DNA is TGCAGTGCTAGAGAGAAGAGGTACTCTCCCTTC. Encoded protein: CSAREKRYSPF.

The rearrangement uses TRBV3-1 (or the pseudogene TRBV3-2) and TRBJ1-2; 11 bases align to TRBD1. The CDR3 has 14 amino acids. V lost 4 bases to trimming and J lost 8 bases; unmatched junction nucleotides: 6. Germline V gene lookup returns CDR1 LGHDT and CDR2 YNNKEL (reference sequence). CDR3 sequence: CASSPGQGAGGYTF. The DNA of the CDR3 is TGTGCCAGCAGCCCCGGACAGGGGGCTGGCGGCTACACCTTC.

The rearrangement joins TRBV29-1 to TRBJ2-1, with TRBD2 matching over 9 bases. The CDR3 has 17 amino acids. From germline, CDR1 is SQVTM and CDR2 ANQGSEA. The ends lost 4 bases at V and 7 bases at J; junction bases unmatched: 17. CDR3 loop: CSVVKTLAGAVGNEQFF. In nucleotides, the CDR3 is TGCAGCGTTGTGAAGACATTAGCGGGAGCGGTCGGGAATGAGCAGTTCTTC.

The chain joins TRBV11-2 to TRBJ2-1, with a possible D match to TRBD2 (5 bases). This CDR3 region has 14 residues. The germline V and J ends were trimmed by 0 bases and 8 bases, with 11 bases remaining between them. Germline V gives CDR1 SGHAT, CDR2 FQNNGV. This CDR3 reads CASSLDRGSDEQFF. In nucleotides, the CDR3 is TGTGCCAGCAGCTTAGATCGGGGTAGCGATGAGCAGTTCTTC. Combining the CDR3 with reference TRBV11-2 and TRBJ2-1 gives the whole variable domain EAGVAQSPRYKIIEKRQSVAFWCNPISGHATLYWYQQILGQGPKLLIQFQNNGVVDDSQLPKDRFSAERLKGVDSTLKIQPAKLEDSAVYLCASSLDRGSDEQFFGPGTRLTVL.

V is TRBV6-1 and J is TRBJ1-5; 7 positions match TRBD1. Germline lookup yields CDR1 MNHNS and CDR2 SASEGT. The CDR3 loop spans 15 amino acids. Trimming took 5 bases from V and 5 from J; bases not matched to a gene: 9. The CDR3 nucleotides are TGTGCCAGCAGTTCCCCCCGGGACAGCTATCAGCCCCAGCATTTT. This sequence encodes CASSSPRDSYQPQHF.

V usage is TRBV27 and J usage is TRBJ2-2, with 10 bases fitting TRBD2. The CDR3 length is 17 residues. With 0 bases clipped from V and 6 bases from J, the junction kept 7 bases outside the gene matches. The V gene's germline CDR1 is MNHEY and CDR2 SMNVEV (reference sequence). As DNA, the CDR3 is TGTGCCAGCAGTTTATCTCTGGCTAGCGGGAGATCCGGGGAGCTGTTTTTT. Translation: CASSLSLASGRSGELFF.

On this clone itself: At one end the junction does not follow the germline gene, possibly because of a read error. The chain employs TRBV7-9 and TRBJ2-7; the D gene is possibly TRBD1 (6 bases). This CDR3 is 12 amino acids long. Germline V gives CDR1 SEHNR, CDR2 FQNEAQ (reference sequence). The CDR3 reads CASSLDSQGRHF. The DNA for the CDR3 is TGTGCCAGCAGCTTAGACTCCCAGGGGAGACACTTC.

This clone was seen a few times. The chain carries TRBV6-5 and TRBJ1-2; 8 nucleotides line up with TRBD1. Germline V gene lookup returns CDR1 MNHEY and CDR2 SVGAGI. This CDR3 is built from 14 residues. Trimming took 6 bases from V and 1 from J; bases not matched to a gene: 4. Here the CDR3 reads CASSTGGSNYGYTF. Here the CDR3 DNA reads TGTGCCAGCAGCACAGGGGGAAGTAACTATGGCTACACCTTC.

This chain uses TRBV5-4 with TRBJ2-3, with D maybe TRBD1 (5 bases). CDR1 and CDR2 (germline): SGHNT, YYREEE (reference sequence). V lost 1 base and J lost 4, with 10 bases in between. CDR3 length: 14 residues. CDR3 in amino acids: CASSLRQTPDTQYF. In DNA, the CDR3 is TGTGCCAGCAGCTTGAGACAGACGCCAGATACGCAGTATTTT.

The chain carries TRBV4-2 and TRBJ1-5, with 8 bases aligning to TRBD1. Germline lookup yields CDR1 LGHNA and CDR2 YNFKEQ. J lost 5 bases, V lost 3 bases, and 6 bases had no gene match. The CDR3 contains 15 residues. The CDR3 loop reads CASSQTGDGDQPQHF. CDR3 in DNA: TGTGCCAGCAGCCAGACAGGGGATGGGGATCAGCCCCAGCATTTT.

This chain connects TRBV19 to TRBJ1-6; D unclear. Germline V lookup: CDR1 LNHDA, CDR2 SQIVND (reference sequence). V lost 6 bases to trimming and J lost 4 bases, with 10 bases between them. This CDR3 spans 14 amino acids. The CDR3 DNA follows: TGTGCCAGTAGCCCTGGGAGTTATAATTCACCCCTCCACTTT. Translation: CASSPGSYNSPLHF.

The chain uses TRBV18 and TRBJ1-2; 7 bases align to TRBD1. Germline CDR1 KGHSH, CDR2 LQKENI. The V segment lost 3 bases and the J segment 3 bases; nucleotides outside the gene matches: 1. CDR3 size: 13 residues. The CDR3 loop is CASSPGTDYGYTF. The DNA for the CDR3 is TGTGCCAGCTCACCCGGGACAGACTATGGCTACACCTTC.

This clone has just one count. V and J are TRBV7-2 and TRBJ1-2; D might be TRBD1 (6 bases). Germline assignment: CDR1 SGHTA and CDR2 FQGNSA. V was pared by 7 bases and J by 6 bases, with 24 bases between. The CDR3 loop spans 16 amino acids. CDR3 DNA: TGTGCCAGCACCACGACACAGTTAATTGGGGGCCATGGCTACACCTTC. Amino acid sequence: CASTTTQLIGGHGYTF. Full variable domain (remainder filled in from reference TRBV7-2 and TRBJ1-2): GAGVSQSPSNKVTEKGKDVELRCDPISGHTALYWYRQSLGQGLEFLIYFQGNSAPDKSGLPSDRFSAERTGGSVSTLTIQRTQQEDSAVYLCASTTTQLIGGHGYTFGSGTRLTVV.